These 19 T cell receptor beta chains originate from one sample sequenced in a study of tumor-infiltrating lymphocytes in primary liver carcinoma. The template, about 500 ng total RNA, yielded TCR beta cDNA made with a constant-region primer. Nested multiplex PCR, run for three rounds with slightly modified ARM-PCR, yielded TCR beta libraries. TRBV1-TRBV30 forward primers paired with a C-beta reverse primer were used in the first two PCR rounds, which ran approximately 10 cycles each. TCRdb passed the multiplex PCR reads through MiXCR, listing each CDR3 protein once. The table shows some 21,000 distinct CDR3 sequences, with about 79% occurring only once. Unsorted bulk tissue of roughly 18-32 mg yielded co-extracted RNA and DNA. The sample taken for sequencing was liver tumor tissue from sampling region 1. Subset defined: tumor region T1, superior pole. All receptors derive from a young woman with primary liver carcinoma and hepatitis B virus infection.

This clonotype was counted only a few times. This could be a read error, since a much larger clone is one nucleotide away. The CDR3: CSGSWGLAAPYEQYF. Written as DNA, the CDR3 is TGTTCCGGCAGCTGGGGACTAGCCGCGCCTTACGAGCAGTACTTC. This chain joins TRBV7-9 and TRBJ2-7; 9 nucleotides agree with TRBD2. CDR1 is SEHNR, CDR2 FQNEAQ, per germline (reference sequence). The CDR3 extends over 15 amino acids.

The rearrangement uses TRBV5-4 and TRBJ1-4; 7 nucleotides align to TRBD1. The CDR3 spans 15 residues. From germline, CDR1 is SGHNT and CDR2 YYREEE (reference sequence). In DNA, the CDR3 is TGTGCAAGAAGCTTCAACAGGGGACTTAATGAAAAACTGTTTTTT. Amino acid sequence: CARSFNRGLNEKLFF. The variable domain in full, with the rest retrieved from reference TRBV5-4 and TRBJ1-4, is ETGVTQSPTHLIKTRGQQVTLRCSSQSGHNTVSWYQQALGQGPQFIFQYYREEENGRGNFPPRFSGLQFPNYSSELNVNALELDDSALYLCARSFNRGLNEKLFFGSGTQLSVL.

This clonotype was recorded once. It is likely a read error, because the conserved phenylalanine at the end of the CDR3 is missing. This sequence joins TRBV6-1 and TRBJ2-3; D might be TRBD2 (5 bases). The CDR3 consists of 15 residues. Germline CDR1 reads MNHNS; CDR2 reads SASEGT. CDR3 DNA: TGTACCAGCAGTACGGGAAGGGTGGGGACAGATACGCAGTATTCT. It codes for CTSSTGRVGTDTQYS.

This rearrangement joins TRBV6-5 to TRBJ2-1; 7 bases align to TRBD2. The CDR3 extends over 18 amino acids. The ends lost 3 bases at V and 5 bases at J; junction bases unmatched: 16. Germline values: CDR1 MNHEY, CDR2 SVGAGI. Here the CDR3 reads CASSYRTRALADHNEQFF. The CDR3 nucleotides are TGTGCCAGCAGTTATCGCACCAGGGCCCTAGCGGACCACAATGAGCAGTTCTTC.

This sequence joins TRBV11-2 and TRBJ1-4, with D possibly TRBD1 on 5 matching bases. Germline V CDR1 and CDR2: SGHAT, FQNNGV. V shed 6 bases and J shed 13 bases, with 15 bases lying between them. This CDR3 comprises 12 residues. CDR3 loop: CASSSWGGILFF. The CDR3 DNA is TGTGCCAGCAGTTCCTGGGGGGGAATACTGTTTTTT.

This clonotype showed up just once. Sequence at one end of the junction differs from germline and may be a read error. The CDR3 reads CTSSNPAASGGRTDTQYF. DNA for the CDR3: TGTACCAGCAGTAACCCGGCGGCTAGCGGGGGTCGCACAGATACGCAGTATTTT. The chain carries TRBV5-4 and TRBJ2-3; TRBD2 aligns across 10 bases. This CDR3 comprises 18 residues. From germline, CDR1 is SGHNT and CDR2 YYREEE (reference sequence). The full variable domain, with the rest looked up from reference TRBV5-4 and TRBJ2-3, is ETGVTQSPTHLIKTRGQQVTLRCSSQSGHNTVSWYQQALGQGPQFIFQYYREEENGRGNFPPRFSGLQFPNYSSELNVNALELDDSALYLCTSSNPAASGGRTDTQYFGPGTRLTVL.

The chain links TRBV6-6 to TRBJ2-3; D is possibly TRBD2 (6 bases). Germline CDR1 and CDR2: MNHNY and SVGAGI (reference sequence). V gave up 4 bases and J gave up 14 bases, with 31 bases separating them. This CDR3 has 17 residues. The DNA for the CDR3 is TGTGCCAGCAGTTCCACCTCAGACCGGGGAGGCCAGATATGGCGGTATTTT. Translated, it gives CASSSTSDRGGQIWRYF.

A word on this clonotype: Relative to the germline gene, one junction end is altered; a read error may explain this. This chain connects TRBV5-4 to TRBJ1-4, with 7 bases fitting TRBD1. Per the germline V gene, CDR1 is SGHNT and CDR2 is YYREEE (reference sequence). The CDR3 is 15 residues long. The chain's CDR3 is CASNFNRGLNEKVFF. The CDR3 DNA reads as TGTGCCAGCAACTTCAACAGGGGACTTAATGAAAAAGTGTTTTTT.

The rearrangement links TRBV4-2 to TRBJ2-5, with 7 bases that match TRBD1. The germline V gene has CDR1 LGHNA and CDR2 YNFKEQ. The ends lost 0 bases at V and 9 bases at J; junction bases unmatched: 10. The CDR3 runs 15 residues. The CDR3 DNA follows: TGTGCCAGCAGCCAAGAAGGTACAGGACAGGAGGCCCAGTACTTC. Translated, it gives CASSQEGTGQEAQYF.

The chain couples TRBV9 to TRBJ2-1, with D perhaps matching TRBD2 (5 bases). The length of the CDR3 is 11 residues. The germline CDR1 and CDR2 sequences are SGDLS and YYNGEE. The chain's CDR3 is CTSSVRAAEFF. DNA for the CDR3: TGTACGAGCAGCGTAAGGGCAGCGGAGTTCTTC.

This clonotype was recorded once. At one of its ends the junction is not consistent with the germline gene, which may arise from a read error. The chain carries TRBV6-6 and TRBJ2-3; a possible D gene is TRBD2 (5 bases). Germline V gives CDR1 MNHNY, CDR2 SVGAGI (reference sequence). The CDR3 is 17 amino acids. The CDR3 spells CVSSSALDRGAQIGQYF. The CDR3 coding sequence is TGTGTCAGCAGTTCCGCCTTAGACCGGGGAGCCCAGATAGGGCAGTATTTT.

On this clonotype: This CDR3 fails to terminate in the conserved phenylalanine or tryptophan, so it likely reflects a read error. The V gene is TRBV28, the J gene TRBJ2-7; 7 bases agree with TRBD1. This CDR3 contains 14 residues. Germline CDR1 is MDHEN and CDR2 is SYDVKM. J was trimmed by 5 bases and V by 9 bases; bases with no gene match: 13. CDR3 sequence: CASKTRTGRNEQYS. The DNA for the CDR3 is TGTGCCAGTAAGACCCGGACAGGACGCAACGAGCAGTACTCC.

Worth noting for this clonotype: At one boundary the junction diverges from the germline segment, which might be a read error. V is TRBV6-5 and J is TRBJ1-5, with 7 bases fitting TRBD1. Looked up from germline, CDR1 is MNHEY and CDR2 is SVGAGI. The CDR3 contains 15 residues. DNA of the CDR3: TGTGCCAGCAGTCGGACAGGTTTGGGCAACCAGCCCCAGCATTTT. Encoded protein: CASSRTGLGNQPQHF.

Turning to this clonotype: At one boundary the junction diverges from the germline segment, which might be a read error. This chain connects TRBV11-2 to TRBJ2-1; 12 bases match TRBD2. Per germline, CDR1 SGHAT and CDR2 FQNNGV. The CDR3 extends over 16 amino acids. The CDR3 DNA follows: TGTGCCAGCATCACCTCTCTAGCGGGAGGGTACAACGAGCAGTTCTTC. Amino acids: CASITSLAGGYNEQFF.

Details on this clonotype: Being one base from a much bigger clone, this may be a read error. This likely comes from a read error, as the CDR3 has no conserved phenylalanine or tryptophan at its end. The chain uses TRBV28 and TRBJ2-1; 10 bases align to TRBD2. CDR3 length: 16 amino acids. CDR1 is MDHEN and CDR2 is SYDVKM in the germline V gene. The V and J ends lost 3 bases and 8 bases, in that order; junction bases with no gene match: 10. The CDR3 DNA reads as TGTGCCAGCAGTTTCCAGCTAGCGGGAGAGGGTTATGAGCAGTTCCTC. Its translation: CASSFQLAGEGYEQFL.

Comment on this clonotype: A read error is possible here, since a much larger clone lies one base away. This chain connects TRBV15 to TRBJ2-2; TRBD1 might be the D (6 bases). The germline V gene encodes CDR1 LNHNV and CDR2 YYDKDF (reference sequence). The CDR3 runs 15 residues. Here the CDR3 reads CATCSSGTMAGELFF. In DNA, the CDR3 is TGTGCCACCTGCAGCTCCGGGACAATGGCCGGGGAGCTGTTTTTT.

V usage is TRBV6-1 and J usage is TRBJ2-1; D remains ambiguous. Germline V lookup: CDR1 MNHNS, CDR2 SASEGT. The CDR3 is 14 residues long. V was trimmed by 5 bases and J by 6 bases, leaving 14 bases between them. For the CDR3, the DNA is TGTGCCAGCAGTCGCCTAGGTTCGCTCAATGAGCAGTTCTTC. Translated, it gives CASSRLGSLNEQFF.

This chain connects TRBV4-3 to TRBJ2-7; 7 bases agree with TRBD2. The germline V gene has CDR1 LGHNA and CDR2 YSLEER. This CDR3 region has 18 residues. The CDR3 protein is CVNSQAVTGGHISYEQYF. The CDR3 region has the DNA TGCGTCAACAGCCAAGCCGTGACGGGGGGTCACATTAGCTACGAGCAGTACTTC.

Regarding this clonotype: This sequence may be a read error, since a much larger clone differs from it by one base. The chain recombines TRBV6-6 with TRBJ1-5; TRBD1 agrees at 12 bases. Per germline, CDR1 MNHNY and CDR2 SVGAGI (reference sequence). The CDR3 is 15 amino acids. The CDR3 loop is CASSYGTGGSQPQCF. In DNA, the CDR3 is TGTGCCAGCAGTTACGGGACAGGGGGCAGTCAGCCCCAGTGTTTT.